The 6 T cell receptor beta chains in this list originate from one sample, sequenced in a study of response to subunit inactivated influenza vaccine. One entry per CDR3 protein results from TCRdb running MiXCR on the RT-PCR reads. The data hold some 480,000 distinct CDR3 sequences, with 10% to 11% observed a single time. Here the sequenced sample was PBMCs from blood, taken 45 days after vaccination. The origin of the receptors is a man between 45 and 60 years old who received an inactivated influenza vaccine.

This clonotype came up a few times. The J gene is TRBJ2-3, the V gene TRBV12-3 or TRBV12-4; no firm D call. CDR3 length: 12 residues. Trimming took off 3 bases at V and 10 bases at J, with 11 bases between the two ends. The CDR3 spells CASSLNRASQYF. For the CDR3, the DNA is TGTGCCAGCAGTTTGAACCGGGCGTCGCAGTATTTT.

This clonotype was seen ten or more times. The CDR3 loop reads CAISEAGEAGGYTF. The CDR3 DNA sequence: TGTGCCATCAGTGAGGCAGGGGAAGCGGGCGGCTACACCTTC. V is TRBV10-3 and J is TRBJ1-2, with a weak D call TRBD1 (6 bases). Germline lookup yields CDR1 ENHRY and CDR2 SYGVKD. V gave up 2 bases and J gave up 8 bases, with 15 bases separating them. The CDR3 is made up of 14 amino acids.

There are many counts of this clonotype. J is TRBJ1-1 and V is TRBV9; perhaps TRBD1 as D (6 bases). Germline V gives CDR1 SGDLS, CDR2 YYNGEE. This CDR3 is built from 14 residues. V was cut by 3 bases and J by 0 bases, with 9 bases left in between. Here the CDR3 DNA reads TGTGCCAGCAGCGAGGGGGGGATGAACACTGAAGCTTTCTTT. It codes for CASSEGGMNTEAFF.

This clonotype was detected many times. The chain links TRBV20-1 to TRBJ2-7, with D perhaps assigned TRBD1 or TRBD2 (5 bases each). The CDR3 length is 14 residues. The germline V gene encodes CDR1 DFQATT and CDR2 SNEGSKA (reference sequence). V gave up 6 bases and J gave up 6 bases, with 21 bases separating them. CDR3 loop: CSATLGGGFSEQYF. The CDR3 DNA sequence: TGCAGTGCAACATTGGGTGGGGGATTCTCCGAGCAGTACTTC.

This chain joins TRBV5-1 and TRBJ2-5; D ambiguous. CDR3 length equals 15 residues. Trimming cost V 3 bases and J 3 bases, with 15 bases left between them. Per germline, CDR1 SGHRS and CDR2 YFSETQ. As DNA, the CDR3 is TGCGCCAGCAGCTCGGGTTCCCGGCTAGAAGAGACCCAGTACTTC. It translates to CASSSGSRLEETQYF.

V gene TRBV12-3 or TRBV12-4 combines with J gene TRBJ1-2; D is possibly TRBD1 (5 bases). V lost 5 bases to trimming and J lost 9 bases, with 19 bases between them. The CDR3 has 14 residues. CDR3 sequence: CASSPGGLPWSYTF. The CDR3 region has the DNA TGTGCCAGCAGTCCGGGGGGACTGCCTTGGAGCTACACCTTC.